These 10 T cell receptor beta chains share one sample of origin, sequenced in a study of blood T cells in healthy people across ages. Primed by a sample-barcoded 5' primer and a J-beta primer mix, a second PCR proceeded for roughly 7 to 11 cycles. TCRdb re-analysed the 5' RACE reads in MiXCR, keeping a single row per CDR3 protein. Of some 860,000 distinct CDR3 sequences in the sample, 56% were seen once. Sequencing was carried out using blood. The receptor source for this set is a man aged 35 to 55 in good health.

V and J are TRBV5-1 and TRBJ2-2, with 7 bases fitting TRBD2. V was pared by 0 bases and J by 0 bases, with 8 bases of the junction left unmatched. Germline CDR1 is SGHRS and CDR2 is YFSETQ. The CDR3 is 18 residues long. For the CDR3, the DNA is TGCGCCAGCAGCTTGGCGCCTAGCGGCCCCTCGAACACCGGGGAGCTGTTTTTT. Protein sequence: CASSLAPSGPSNTGELFF. Using reference TRBV5-1 and TRBJ2-2 for the parts outside the CDR3, the full variable domain is KAGVTQTPRYLIKTRGQQVTLSCSPISGHRSVSWYQQTPGQGLQFLFEYFSETQRNKGNFPGRFSGRQFSNSRSEMNVSTLELGDSALYLCASSLAPSGPSNTGELFFGEGSRLTVL.

The rearrangement links TRBV27 to TRBJ2-7, with TRBD2 matching over 8 bases. Germline V lookup: CDR1 MNHEY, CDR2 SMNVEV (reference sequence). The CDR3 has 13 residues. Trimming cost V 8 bases and J 6 bases; bases outside gene matches: 9. The CDR3 nucleotides read TGTGCCAGCTTCTCGGGAGGGCCCCGCGAGCAGTACTTC. It encodes CASFSGGPREQYF.

This clonotype was seen a few times. V and J are TRBV5-1 and TRBJ1-6; D is undetermined. Germline V gives CDR1 SGHRS, CDR2 YFSETQ. Trimming stripped 4 bases from V and 9 bases from J, with 14 bases between. This CDR3 is built from 14 residues. The chain's CDR3 is CASSPAGASSPLHF. Here the CDR3 DNA reads TGCGCCAGCAGCCCCGCAGGTGCGAGTTCACCCCTCCACTTT. Full variable domain (missing parts from reference TRBV5-1 and TRBJ1-6): KAGVTQTPRYLIKTRGQQVTLSCSPISGHRSVSWYQQTPGQGLQFLFEYFSETQRNKGNFPGRFSGRQFSNSRSEMNVSTLELGDSALYLCASSPAGASSPLHFGNGTRLTVT.

The chain uses TRBV21-1 and TRBJ2-7; TRBD1, the table's D call, lacks a check against the DNA. TRBV21-1 is a listed pseudogene. This CDR3 has 18 amino acids. The CDR3 loop reads CASSKWAQPGAIRYEQYF. The CDR3 DNA is TGTGCCAGCAGCAAATGGGCCCAACCCGGGGCCATTAGGTACGAGCAGTACTTC.

The chain recombines TRBV12-3 or TRBV12-4 with TRBJ2-7; 7 nucleotides agree with TRBD2. The CDR3 is made up of 16 amino acids. V trimming: 3 bases; J trimming: 3 bases; junction bases outside the gene matches: 11. The CDR3: CASSFLGGSRYYEQYF. In DNA form, the CDR3 reads TGTGCCAGCAGTTTTCTTGGCGGGAGCCGATACTACGAGCAGTACTTC.

The CDR3 is CASSQDPGGVSYNEQFF. The CDR3 DNA reads as TGCGCCAGCAGCCAAGATCCGGGGGGTGTCTCCTACAATGAGCAGTTCTTC. The rearrangement joins TRBV4-3 to TRBJ2-1; 7 bases line up with TRBD2. The CDR3 spans 17 residues. J gave up 0 bases and V 0 bases, and 5 bases lay outside the gene matches. Germline loops: CDR1 LGHNA, CDR2 YSLEER.

CDR3 sequence reads: CASSQKPPVGTSGSNEQFF. The CDR3 nucleotides read TGCGCCAGCAGCCAAAAACCACCCGTAGGGACTAGCGGGAGTAATGAGCAGTTCTTC. The chain employs TRBV4-3 and TRBJ2-1; TRBD2 agrees at 14 bases. The V and J ends lost 2 bases and 7 bases, in that order; junction bases with no gene match: 13. Germline V lookup: CDR1 LGHNA, CDR2 YSLEER. The CDR3 totals 19 residues.

The chain carries TRBV7-3 and TRBJ1-6; 8 nucleotides agree with TRBD1. CDR1 SGHTA and CDR2 FQGTGA come from the germline V gene. The trim removed 0 bases at V and 6 bases at J, leaving 4 bases unmatched. The CDR3 spans 16 residues. The CDR3 DNA follows: TGTGCCAGCAGCTTAACCCCAACAGGGGGTAATTCACCCCTCCACTTT. Amino acids: CASSLTPTGGNSPLHF.

The chain links TRBV9 to TRBJ2-7, with D uncertain. The V end lost 3 bases, the J end lost 5 bases, and 18 bases lay between the germline ends. This CDR3 region has 15 residues. Germline V gene data show CDR1 as SGDLS and CDR2 as YYNGEE. The CDR3, as DNA: TGTGCCAGCAGCGGAGACACGGCCCCCTTGAACGAGCAGTACTTC. It codes for CASSGDTAPLNEQYF.

This chain connects TRBV3-1 to TRBJ2-3; a weak D match, TRBD2 (7 bases). Germline V gene data show CDR1 as LGHDT and CDR2 as YNNKEL (reference sequence). This CDR3 spans 15 amino acids. Trimming took 3 bases from V and 6 from J, leaving 16 bases between them. CDR3 DNA: TGTGCCAGCAGCCACTACGCGGGGGACAAGGATACGCAGTATTTT. It codes for CASSHYAGDKDTQYF.